The 5 T cell receptor beta chains below all came from one sample that was sequenced in a study of post-analysis software for immune sequencing data. Study-level findings and limits: Five or six TRBV segments were significantly more frequent in patients than in controls. TRBV5-6, TRBV5-1 and TRBV20-1 were among these segments.

The TCR beta cDNA libraries contained unique molecular identifiers. Each CDR3 protein gets one entry after TCRdb re-called the PCR reads with MiXCR. The repertoire has hundreds of thousands of distinct CDR3 sequences, 25% to 30% of them found once; the top ten carry around 0.56%. Their target antigens are unknown. Sample: blood. All receptors derive from a girl aged 10-17 years with multiple sclerosis.

The rearrangement uses TRBV29-1 and TRBJ1-1; tentative D call: TRBD1 (5 bases). V lost 4 bases, J lost 4 bases, and 10 bases lay in between. The germline V gene has CDR1 SQVTM and CDR2 ANQGSEA. This CDR3 region has 12 residues. CDR3 sequence (DNA): TGCAGCGTTGTAGTCAGGGCCACTGAAGCTTTCTTT. Protein sequence: CSVVVRATEAFF.

V usage is TRBV12-3 or TRBV12-4 and J usage is TRBJ1-5; D gene uncertain. The CDR3 totals 14 residues. With 5 bases removed from V and 4 bases from J, the gap between germline ends came to 12 bases. CDR3 region: CASSIVTENQPQHF. In nucleotides, the CDR3 is TGTGCCAGCAGTATAGTCACAGAGAATCAGCCCCAGCATTTT.

The sample holds a few counts of this clonotype. The CDR3 nucleotides read TGTGCCAGCAGCTACAACCGCCCGGGAGCGCTGGTGGAGACCCAGTACTTC. Protein product: CASSYNRPGALVETQYF. This chain links TRBV6-5 with TRBJ2-5; D is possibly TRBD2 (6 bases). V lost 6 bases and J lost 5, with 25 bases in between. Looked up from germline, CDR1 is MNHEY and CDR2 is SVGAGI. CDR3 length: 17 residues.

V usage is TRBV7-9 and J usage is TRBJ1-2, with TRBD1 identical over 7 bases. The length of the CDR3 is 15 residues. Trimming cost V 5 bases and J 2 bases; bases outside gene matches: 8. Germline V CDR1 and CDR2: SEHNR, FQNEAQ (reference sequence). CDR3 bases: TGTGCCAGCAGCCCGCAGGGGGGGCTCAACTATGGCTACACCTTC. Amino acid sequence: CASSPQGGLNYGYTF.

The chain employs TRBV7-9 and TRBJ2-2; 12 bases agree with TRBD1. Germline CDR1 and CDR2: SEHNR and FQNEAQ (reference sequence). With V trimmed by 4 bases and J by 7 bases, 13 bases remained unmatched. The length of the CDR3 is 18 residues. The CDR3 coding sequence is TGTGCCAGCAGCTCACCGACACCGGGACAGGGGGCGGACGGGGAGCTGTTTTTT. Residues: CASSSPTPGQGADGELFF.